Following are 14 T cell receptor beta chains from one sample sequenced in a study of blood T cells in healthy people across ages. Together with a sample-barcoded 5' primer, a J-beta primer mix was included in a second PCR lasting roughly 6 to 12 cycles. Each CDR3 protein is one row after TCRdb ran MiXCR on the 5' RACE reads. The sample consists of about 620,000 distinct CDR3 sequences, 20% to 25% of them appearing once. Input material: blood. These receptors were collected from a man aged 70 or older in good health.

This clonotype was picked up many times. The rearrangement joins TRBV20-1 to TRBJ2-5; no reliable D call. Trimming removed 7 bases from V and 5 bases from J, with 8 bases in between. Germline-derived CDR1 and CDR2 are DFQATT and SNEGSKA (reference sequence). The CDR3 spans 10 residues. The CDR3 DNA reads TGCAGTGTGGGGTTCGAGACCCAGTACTTC. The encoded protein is CSVGFETQYF.

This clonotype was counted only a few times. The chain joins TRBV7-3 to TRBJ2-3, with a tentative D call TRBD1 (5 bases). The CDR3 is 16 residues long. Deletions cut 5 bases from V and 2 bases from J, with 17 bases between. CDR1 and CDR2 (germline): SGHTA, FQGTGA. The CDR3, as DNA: TGTGCCAGCAGCATGACAGTCATCCTTTTCACAGATACGCAGTATTTT. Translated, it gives CASSMTVILFTDTQYF. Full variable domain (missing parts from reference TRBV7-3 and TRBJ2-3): GAGVSQTPSNKVTEKGKYVELRCDPISGHTALYWYRQSLGQGPEFLIYFQGTGAADDSGLPNDRFFAVRPEGSVSTLKIQRTERGDSAVYLCASSMTVILFTDTQYFGPGTRLTVL.

The CDR3 DNA sequence: TGTGCCAGCAGCTTGGGGTTTTGGTATACCCAGTACTTC. Encoded protein: CASSLGFWYTQYF. The chain has TRBV7-2 and TRBJ2-5; D is unclear. In germline, CDR1 is SGHTA, CDR2 FQGNSA. The CDR3 loop spans 13 amino acids. The ends were cut back, 3 bases at V and 8 bases at J, with 13 bases in the middle. Supplemented by reference TRBV7-2 and TRBJ2-5, the full variable domain reads GAGVSQSPSNKVTEKGKDVELRCDPISGHTALYWYRQSLGQGLEFLIYFQGNSAPDKSGLPSDRFSAERTGGSVSTLTIQRTQQEDSAVYLCASSLGFWYTQYFGPGTRLLVL.

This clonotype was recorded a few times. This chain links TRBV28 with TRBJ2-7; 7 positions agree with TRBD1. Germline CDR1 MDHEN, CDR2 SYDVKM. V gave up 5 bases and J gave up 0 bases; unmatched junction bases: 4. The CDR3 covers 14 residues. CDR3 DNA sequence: TGTGCCAGCAGTCAAGGGACAGTCTCCTACGAGCAGTACTTC. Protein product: CASSQGTVSYEQYF. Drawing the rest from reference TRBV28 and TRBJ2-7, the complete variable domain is DVKVTQSSRYLVKRTGEKVFLECVQDMDHENMFWYRQDPGLGLRLIYFSYDVKMKEKGDIPEGYSVSREKKERFSLILESASTNQTSMYLCASSQGTVSYEQYFGPGTRLTVT.

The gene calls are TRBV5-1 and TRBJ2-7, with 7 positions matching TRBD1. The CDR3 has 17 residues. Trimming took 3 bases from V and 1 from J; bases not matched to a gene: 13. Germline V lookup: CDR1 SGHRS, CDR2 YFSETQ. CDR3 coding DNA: TGCGCCAGCAGCTGGAATCCTCTCGGGACAGCTTCCTACGAGCAGTACTTC. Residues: CASSWNPLGTASYEQYF.

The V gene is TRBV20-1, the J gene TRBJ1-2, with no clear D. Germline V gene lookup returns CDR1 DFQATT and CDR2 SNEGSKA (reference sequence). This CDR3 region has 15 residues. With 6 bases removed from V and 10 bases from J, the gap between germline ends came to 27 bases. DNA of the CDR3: TGCAGTGCCAACGGTCGGGAAGGCTTTGGGATGGACTACACCTTC. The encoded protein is CSANGREGFGMDYTF.

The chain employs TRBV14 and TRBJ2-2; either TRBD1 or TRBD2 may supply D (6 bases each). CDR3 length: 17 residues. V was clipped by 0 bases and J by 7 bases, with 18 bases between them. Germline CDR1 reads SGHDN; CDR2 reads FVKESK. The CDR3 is CASSQEGGSRFGGELFF. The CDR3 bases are TGTGCCAGCAGCCAAGAAGGGGGGTCACGGTTCGGCGGGGAGCTGTTTTTT. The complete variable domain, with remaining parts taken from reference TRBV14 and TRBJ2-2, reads EAGVTQFPSHSVIEKGQTVTLRCDPISGHDNLYWYRRVMGKEIKFLLHFVKESKQDESGMPNNRFLAERTGGTYSTLKVQPAELEDSGVYFCASSQEGGSRFGGELFFGEGSRLTVL.

The CDR3 region is CSPGGGTDTQYF. CDR3 nucleotides: TGCAGCCCCGGCGGTGGCACAGATACGCAGTATTTT. The genes are TRBV20-1 and TRBJ2-3; the D is unclear. The germline V gene has CDR1 DFQATT and CDR2 SNEGSKA (reference sequence). The CDR3 is 12 amino acids.

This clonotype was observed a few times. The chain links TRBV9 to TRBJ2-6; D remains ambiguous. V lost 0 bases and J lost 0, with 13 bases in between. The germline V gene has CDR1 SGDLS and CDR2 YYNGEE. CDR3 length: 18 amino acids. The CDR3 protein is CASSVGLGKASGANVLTF. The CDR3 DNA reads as TGTGCCAGCAGCGTAGGGTTGGGCAAAGCCTCTGGGGCCAACGTCCTGACTTTC.

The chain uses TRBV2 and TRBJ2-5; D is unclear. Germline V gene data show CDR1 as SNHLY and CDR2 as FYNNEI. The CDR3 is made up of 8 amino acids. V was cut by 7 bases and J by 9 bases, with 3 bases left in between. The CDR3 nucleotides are TGTGCCAGCAATCCCCAGTACTTC. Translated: CASNPQYF.

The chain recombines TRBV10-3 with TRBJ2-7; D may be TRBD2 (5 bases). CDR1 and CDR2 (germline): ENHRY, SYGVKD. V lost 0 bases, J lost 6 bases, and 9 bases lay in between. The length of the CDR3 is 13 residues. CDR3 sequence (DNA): TGTGCCATCAGTGAGTCGGGGAGCGCCGAGCAGTACTTC. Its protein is CAISESGSAEQYF.

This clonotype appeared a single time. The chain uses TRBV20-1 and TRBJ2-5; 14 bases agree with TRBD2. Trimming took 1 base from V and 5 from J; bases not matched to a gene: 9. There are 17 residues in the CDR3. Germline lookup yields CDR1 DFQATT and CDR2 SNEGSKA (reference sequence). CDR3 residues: CSARVVGLAGALETQYF. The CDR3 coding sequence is TGCAGTGCTAGAGTGGTGGGACTAGCGGGAGCGTTGGAGACCCAGTACTTC.

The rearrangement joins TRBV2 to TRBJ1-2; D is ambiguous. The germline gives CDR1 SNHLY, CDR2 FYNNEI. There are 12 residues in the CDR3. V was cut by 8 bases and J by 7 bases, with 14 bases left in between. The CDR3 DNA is TGTGCCAGCTCGGTTGGGGAGGGTGGCTACACCTTC. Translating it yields CASSVGEGGYTF.

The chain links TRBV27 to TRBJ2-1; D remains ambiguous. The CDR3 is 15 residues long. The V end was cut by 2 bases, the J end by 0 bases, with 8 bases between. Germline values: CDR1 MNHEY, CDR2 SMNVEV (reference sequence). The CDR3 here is CASSLGISSYNEQFF. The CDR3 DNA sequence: TGTGCCAGCAGTTTAGGGATAAGCTCCTACAATGAGCAGTTCTTC.